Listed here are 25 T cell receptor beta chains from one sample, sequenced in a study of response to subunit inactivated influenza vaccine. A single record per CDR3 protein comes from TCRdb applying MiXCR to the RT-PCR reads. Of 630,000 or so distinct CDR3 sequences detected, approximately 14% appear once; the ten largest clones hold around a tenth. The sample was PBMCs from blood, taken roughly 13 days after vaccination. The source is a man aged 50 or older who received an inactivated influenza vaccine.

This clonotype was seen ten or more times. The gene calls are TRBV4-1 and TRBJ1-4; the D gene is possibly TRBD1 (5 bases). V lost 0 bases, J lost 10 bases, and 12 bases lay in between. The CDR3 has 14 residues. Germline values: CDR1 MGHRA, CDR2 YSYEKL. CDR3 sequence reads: CASSQDGGSGKLFF. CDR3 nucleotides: TGCGCCAGCAGCCAAGATGGGGGTTCGGGAAAACTGTTTTTT.

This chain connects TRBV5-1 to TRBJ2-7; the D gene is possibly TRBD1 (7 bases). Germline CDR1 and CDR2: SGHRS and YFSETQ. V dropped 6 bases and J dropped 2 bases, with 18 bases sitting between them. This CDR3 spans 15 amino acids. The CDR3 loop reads CASKGQTGEAYEQYF. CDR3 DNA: TGCGCCAGCAAGGGGCAAACAGGGGAGGCCTACGAGCAGTACTTC.

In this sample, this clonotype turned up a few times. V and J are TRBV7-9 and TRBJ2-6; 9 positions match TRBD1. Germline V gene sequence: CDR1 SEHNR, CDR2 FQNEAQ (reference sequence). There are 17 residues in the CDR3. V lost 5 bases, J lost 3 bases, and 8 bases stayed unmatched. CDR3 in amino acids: CASSKPGQGFGANVLTF. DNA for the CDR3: TGTGCCAGCAGCAAGCCGGGACAGGGTTTTGGGGCCAACGTCCTGACTTTC.

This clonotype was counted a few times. CDR3 residues: CASSRGMLAYNEQFF. The CDR3 DNA follows: TGCGCCAGCAGCCGAGGGATGTTAGCCTACAATGAGCAGTTCTTC. The rearrangement links TRBV4-1 to TRBJ2-1; possibly TRBD2 for D (5 bases). The germline V gene encodes CDR1 MGHRA and CDR2 YSYEKL. V lost 4 bases to trimming and J lost 2 bases, with 12 bases between them. There are 15 residues in the CDR3.

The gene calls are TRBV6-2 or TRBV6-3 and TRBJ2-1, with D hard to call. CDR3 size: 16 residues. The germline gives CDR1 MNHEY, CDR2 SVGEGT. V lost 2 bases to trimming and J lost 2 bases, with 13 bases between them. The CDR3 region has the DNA TGTGCCAGCAGTTACGTCGGCTCCTTGGCCTACAATGAGCAGTTCTTC. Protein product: CASSYVGSLAYNEQFF.

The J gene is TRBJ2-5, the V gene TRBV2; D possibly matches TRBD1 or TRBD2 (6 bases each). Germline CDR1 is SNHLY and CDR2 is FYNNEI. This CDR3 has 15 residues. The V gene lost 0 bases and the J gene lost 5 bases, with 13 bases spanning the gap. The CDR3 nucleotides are TGTGCCAGCAGTGAAGCGACCGGGGGCAGGGAGACCCAGTACTTC. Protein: CASSEATGGRETQYF.

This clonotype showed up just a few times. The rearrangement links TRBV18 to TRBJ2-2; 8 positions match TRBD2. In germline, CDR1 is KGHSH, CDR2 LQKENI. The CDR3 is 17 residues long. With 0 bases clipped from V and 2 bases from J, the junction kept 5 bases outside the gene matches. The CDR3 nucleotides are TGTGCCAGCTCACCACCGGAGCGGGGGTACAACACCGGGGAGCTGTTTTTT. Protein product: CASSPPERGYNTGELFF.

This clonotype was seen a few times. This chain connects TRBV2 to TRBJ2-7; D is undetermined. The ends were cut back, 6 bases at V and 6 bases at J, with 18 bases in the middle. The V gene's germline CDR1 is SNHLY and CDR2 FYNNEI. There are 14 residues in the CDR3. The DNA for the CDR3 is TGTGCCAGCAGCCCCGTCCTTAAGAGCTCCGAGCAGTACTTC. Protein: CASSPVLKSSEQYF.

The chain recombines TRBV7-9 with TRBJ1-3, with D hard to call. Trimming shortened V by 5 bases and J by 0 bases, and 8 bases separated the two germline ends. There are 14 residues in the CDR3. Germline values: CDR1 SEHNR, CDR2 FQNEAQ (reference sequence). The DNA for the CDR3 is TGTGCCAGCAGCCTCCGGACCTCTGGAAACACCATATATTTT. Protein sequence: CASSLRTSGNTIYF.

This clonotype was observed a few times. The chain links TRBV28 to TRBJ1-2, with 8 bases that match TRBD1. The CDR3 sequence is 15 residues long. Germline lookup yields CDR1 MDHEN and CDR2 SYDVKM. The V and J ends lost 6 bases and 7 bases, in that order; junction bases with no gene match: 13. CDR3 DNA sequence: TGTGCCAGCAGCACCTTTGGACAGGGACTCGTTGGCTACACCTTC. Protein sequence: CASSTFGQGLVGYTF.

In DNA form, the CDR3 reads TGTGCCAGCAGCCCCAGTTATCGCGGGACAGATACGCAGTATTTT. This gives the protein CASSPSYRGTDTQYF. V gene TRBV7-6 combines with J gene TRBJ2-3; tentatively, D is TRBD2 (5 bases). Between the trimmed V and J ends, which lost 5 bases and 3 bases, there was a span of 15 bases. The CDR3 is 15 residues long. Germline CDR1 SGHVS, CDR2 FNYEAQ.

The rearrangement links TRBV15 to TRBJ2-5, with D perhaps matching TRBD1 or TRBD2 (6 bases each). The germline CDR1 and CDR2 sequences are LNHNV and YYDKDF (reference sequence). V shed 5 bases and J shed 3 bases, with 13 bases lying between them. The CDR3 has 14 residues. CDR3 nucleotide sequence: TGTGCCACCAGCCGGGAAGGGGGGAAAGAGACCCAGTACTTC. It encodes CATSREGGKETQYF. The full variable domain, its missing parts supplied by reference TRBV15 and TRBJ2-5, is DAMVIQNPRYQVTQFGKPVTLSCSQTLNHNVMYWYQQKSSQAPKLLFHYYDKDFNNEADTPDNFQSRRPNTSFCFLDIRSPGLGDTAMYLCATSREGGKETQYFGPGTRLLVL.

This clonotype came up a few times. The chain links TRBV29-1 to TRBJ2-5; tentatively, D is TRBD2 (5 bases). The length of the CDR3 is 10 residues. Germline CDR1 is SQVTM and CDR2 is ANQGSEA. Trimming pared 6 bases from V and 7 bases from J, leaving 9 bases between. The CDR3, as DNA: TGCAGCGTGGGCGCGGGGACCCAGTACTTC. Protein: CSVGAGTQYF.

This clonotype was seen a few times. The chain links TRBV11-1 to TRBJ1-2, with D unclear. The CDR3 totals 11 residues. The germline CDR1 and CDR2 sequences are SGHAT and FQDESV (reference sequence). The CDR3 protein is CVCGSSGGYTF. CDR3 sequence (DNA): TGTGTCTGCGGCAGCTCGGGGGGCTACACCTTC.

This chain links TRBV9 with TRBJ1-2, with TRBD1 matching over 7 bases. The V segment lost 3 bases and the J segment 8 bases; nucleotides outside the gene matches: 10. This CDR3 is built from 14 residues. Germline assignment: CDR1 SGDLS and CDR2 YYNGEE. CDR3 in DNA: TGTGCCAGCAGCGAAGCCAGCACAGGGGAAGGCTACACCTTC. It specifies CASSEASTGEGYTF. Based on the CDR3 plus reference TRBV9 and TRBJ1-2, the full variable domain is DSGVTQTPKHLITATGQRVTLRCSPRSGDLSVYWYQQSLDQGLQFLIQYYNGEERAKGNILERFSAQQFPDLHSELNLSSLELGDSALYFCASSEASTGEGYTFGSGTRLTVV.

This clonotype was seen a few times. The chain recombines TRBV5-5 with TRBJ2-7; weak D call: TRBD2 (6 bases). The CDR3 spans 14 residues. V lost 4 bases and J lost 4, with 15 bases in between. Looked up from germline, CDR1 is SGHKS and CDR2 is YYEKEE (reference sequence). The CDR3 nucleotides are TGTGCCAGCAGCAGGGGACCTGGGACTTACGAGCAGTACTTC. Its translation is CASSRGPGTYEQYF.

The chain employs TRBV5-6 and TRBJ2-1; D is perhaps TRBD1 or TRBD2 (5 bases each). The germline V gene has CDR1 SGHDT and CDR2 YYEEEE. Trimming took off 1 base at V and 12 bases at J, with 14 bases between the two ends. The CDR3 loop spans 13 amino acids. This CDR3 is CASSLITQGVQFF. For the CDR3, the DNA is TGTGCCAGCAGCTTGATTACGCAGGGAGTGCAGTTCTTC.

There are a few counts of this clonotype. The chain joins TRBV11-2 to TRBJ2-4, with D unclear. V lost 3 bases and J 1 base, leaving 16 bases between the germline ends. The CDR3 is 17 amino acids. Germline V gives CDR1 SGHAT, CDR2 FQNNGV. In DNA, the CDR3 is TGTGCCAGCAGCTTCACCACTTTCGATCAGGCCAAAAACATTCAGTACTTC. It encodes CASSFTTFDQAKNIQYF. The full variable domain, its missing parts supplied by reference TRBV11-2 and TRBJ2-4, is EAGVAQSPRYKIIEKRQSVAFWCNPISGHATLYWYQQILGQGPKLLIQFQNNGVVDDSQLPKDRFSAERLKGVDSTLKIQPAKLEDSAVYLCASSFTTFDQAKNIQYFGAGTRLSVL.

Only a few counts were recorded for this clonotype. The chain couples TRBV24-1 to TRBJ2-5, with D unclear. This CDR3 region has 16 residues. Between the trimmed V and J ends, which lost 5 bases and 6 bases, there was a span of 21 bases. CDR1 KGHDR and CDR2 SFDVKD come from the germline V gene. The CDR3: CATSAPPRAPQKTQYF. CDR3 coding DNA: TGTGCCACCAGTGCTCCACCCAGAGCCCCCCAGAAGACCCAGTACTTC.

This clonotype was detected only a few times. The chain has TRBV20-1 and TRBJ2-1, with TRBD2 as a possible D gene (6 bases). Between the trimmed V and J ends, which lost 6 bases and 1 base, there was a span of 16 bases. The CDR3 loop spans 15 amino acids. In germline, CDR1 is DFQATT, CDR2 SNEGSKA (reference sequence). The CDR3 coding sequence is TGCAGTGCCCGTGCTCTAGCGCCGTCCTACAATGAGCAGTTCTTC. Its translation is CSARALAPSYNEQFF.

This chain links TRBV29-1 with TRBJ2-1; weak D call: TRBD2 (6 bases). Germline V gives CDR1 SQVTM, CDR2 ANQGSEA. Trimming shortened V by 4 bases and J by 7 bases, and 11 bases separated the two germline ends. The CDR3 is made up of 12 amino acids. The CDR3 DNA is TGCAGCGTTGGGGGACTCAGAAATGAGCAGTTCTTC. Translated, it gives CSVGGLRNEQFF.

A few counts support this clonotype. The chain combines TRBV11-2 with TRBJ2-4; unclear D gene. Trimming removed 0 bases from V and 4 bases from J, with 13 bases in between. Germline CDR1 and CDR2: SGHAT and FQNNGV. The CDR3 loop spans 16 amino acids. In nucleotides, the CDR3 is TGTGCCAGCAGCTTAGACTACTCCGATATTAAAAACATTCAGTACTTC. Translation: CASSLDYSDIKNIQYF.

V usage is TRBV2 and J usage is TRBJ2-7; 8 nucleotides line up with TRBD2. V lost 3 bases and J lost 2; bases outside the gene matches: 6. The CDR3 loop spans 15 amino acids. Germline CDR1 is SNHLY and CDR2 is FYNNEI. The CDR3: CASSDSAGAPYEQYF. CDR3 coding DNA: TGTGCCAGCAGTGACTCAGCGGGAGCGCCCTACGAGCAGTACTTC.

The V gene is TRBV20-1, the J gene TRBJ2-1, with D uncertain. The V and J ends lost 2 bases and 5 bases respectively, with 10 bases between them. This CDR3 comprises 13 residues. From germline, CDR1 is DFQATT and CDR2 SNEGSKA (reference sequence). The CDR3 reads CSARRNLDNEQFF. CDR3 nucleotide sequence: TGCAGTGCTAGAAGGAATCTCGACAATGAGCAGTTCTTC.

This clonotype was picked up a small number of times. The CDR3 loop is CASSPQYRAVNTEAFF. The CDR3 region has the DNA TGTGCCAGCAGCCCCCAATACAGGGCGGTGAACACTGAAGCTTTCTTT. The V gene is TRBV7-2, the J gene TRBJ1-1, with TRBD1 as a possible D gene (6 bases). Per the germline V gene, CDR1 is SGHTA and CDR2 is FQGNSA. Trimming took 5 bases from V and 0 from J, leaving 16 bases between them. The CDR3 length is 16 residues.